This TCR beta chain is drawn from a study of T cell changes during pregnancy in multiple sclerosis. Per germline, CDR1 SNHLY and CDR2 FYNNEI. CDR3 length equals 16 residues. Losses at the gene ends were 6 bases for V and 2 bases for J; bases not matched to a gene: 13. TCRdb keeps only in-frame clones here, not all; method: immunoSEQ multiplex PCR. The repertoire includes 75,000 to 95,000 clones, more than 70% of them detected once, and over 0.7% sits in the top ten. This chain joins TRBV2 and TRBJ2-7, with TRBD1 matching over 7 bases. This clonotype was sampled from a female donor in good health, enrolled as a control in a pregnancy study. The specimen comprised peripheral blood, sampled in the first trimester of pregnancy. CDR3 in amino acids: CASRRRGGEGTYEQYF. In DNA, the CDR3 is TGTGCCAGCAGGAGGAGAGGGGGCGAAGGGACCTACGAGCAGTACTTC.